The clone carrying this TCR beta chain was seen at least ten times. Its antigen is currently unknown. This record belongs to a study of breast tumors, draining lymph nodes, adjacent tissues. The lymph nodes were axillary draining lymph nodes from breast cancer patients. TCRdb fed the multiplex PCR reads into MiXCR, producing one record per CDR3 protein. The sample has some 150,000 distinct CDR3 sequences, 30% to 40% seen once. Whole-study findings and limits: Compared with basal-like, luminal-like tumors shared significantly more repertoire with nontumor tissue. Tumors had less TCR diversity than lymph nodes, more than nontumor tissue. Data only fit, rather than demonstrated, lymph node origin of most tumor T cells.

V shed 1 base and J shed 5 bases, with 12 bases lying between them. From germline, CDR1 is SEHNR and CDR2 FQNEAQ (reference sequence). The CDR3 loop spans 14 amino acids. The sequenced sample consisted of axillary lymph node tissue. The sequence was collected from a female donor with breast cancer. Some clones in this sample may be carry-over from other donors' samples. The chain is built from TRBV7-9 and TRBJ2-7; the D gene is possibly TRBD2 (6 bases). The CDR3 reads CASSLDRGKNEQYF. CDR3 sequence (DNA): TGTGCCAGCAGCTTAGACCGGGGGAAAAACGAGCAGTACTTC.